This is a list of T cell receptor beta chains from one sample in a study of identical twins. A single record per CDR3 protein comes from TCRdb applying MiXCR to the 5' RACE reads. In the table there are about 900,000 distinct CDR3 sequences, 9% to 15% of which are singletons. These data are also associated with another study on yellow fever vaccine responses in identical twins.

Input material: PBMCs. The receptors come from a woman under 30 in good health. CDR3s include the opening cysteine and the closing phenylalanine or tryptophan. A D gene is named only where the DNA matches it firmly. For some rows the clone size is stated as once, few or many, or as a class when expanded; others skip it.

.,TRBV5-1,TRBD2,TRBJ2-7,CASSLVYGTSDEQYF,TGCGCCAGCAGCTTGGTGTATGGGACTAGCGACGAGCAGTACTTC
few,TRBV5-1,.,TRBJ2-5,CASSVRGQETQYF,TGTGCCAGCAGCGTTAGGGGGCAAGAGACCCAGTACTTC
.,TRBV29-1,.,TRBJ2-1,CSVEGQVGTSSYNEQFF,TGCAGCGTTGAAGGTCAAGTGGGGACCAGCTCCTACAATGAGCAGTTCTTC
many,TRBV3-1,.,TRBJ2-2,CASRRRGLNTGELFF,TGTGCCAGCAGGCGCAGGGGCCTGAACACCGGGGAGCTGTTTTTT
few,TRBV7-9,.,TRBJ1-1,CASSKTAMNTEAFF,TGTGCCAGCAGCAAGACAGCTATGAACACTGAAGCTTTCTTT
many,TRBV27,.,TRBJ2-1,CASRGFTYSEQFF,TGTGCCAGCAGGGGGTTTACATATAGTGAGCAGTTCTTC
many,TRBV12-3/TRBV12-4,.,TRBJ2-2,CASSLGVLVTGELFF,TGTGCCAGCAGTTTGGGCGTGCTCGTCACCGGGGAGCTGTTTTTT
.,TRBV5-1,.,TRBJ2-7,CASNTMVGGEQYF,TGCGCCAGCAACACTATGGTGGGCGGTGAGCAGTACTTC
.,TRBV7-9,.,TRBJ2-1,CASSAGHGGGSYNEQFF,TGTGCCAGCAGCGCGGGGCACGGTGGCGGCTCCTACAATGAGCAGTTCTTC
many,TRBV6-1,.,TRBJ2-3,CASSAGASGDTQYF,TGTGCCAGCAGTGCGGGGGCCTCAGGAGATACGCAGTATTTT
few,TRBV10-3,.,TRBJ2-1,CAVRAEALLYNEQFF,TGTGCCGTCCGAGCAGAGGCACTTCTCTACAATGAGCAGTTCTTC
.,TRBV29-1,.,TRBJ2-3,CSVEDSGSTDTQYF,TGCAGCGTTGAAGATAGCGGAAGCACAGATACGCAGTATTTT
many,TRBV10-3,TRBD1,TRBJ1-1,CAIRGPGQQNTEAFF,TGTGCCATCAGGGGGCCGGGACAGCAGAACACTGAAGCTTTCTTT
.,TRBV29-1,TRBD2,TRBJ2-7,CSVFGGRVYEQYF,TGCAGCGTTTTTGGTGGGAGGGTCTACGAGCAGTACTTC
many,TRBV7-2,.,TRBJ1-4,CASSPRGATNEKLFF,TGTGCCAGCAGCCCAAGGGGTGCAACTAATGAAAAACTGTTTTTT
many,TRBV7-8,TRBD1,TRBJ2-2,CASSSDRVAGELFF,TGTGCCAGCAGCTCGGACAGGGTAGCCGGGGAGCTGTTTTTT
.,TRBV6-2/TRBV6-3,.,TRBJ2-2,CASSYGARRDPRGTGELFF,TGTGCCAGCAGTTACGGTGCTAGAAGGGACCCTAGGGGGACCGGGGAGCTGTTTTTT
.,TRBV5-1,.,TRBJ2-5,CASSPLDGQETQYF,TGCGCCAGCAGCCCCTTGGACGGGCAAGAGACCCAGTACTTC
few,TRBV4-1,TRBD2,TRBJ2-1,CASSQVPAGVPLLAYNEQFF,TGCGCCAGCAGCCAAGTTCCAGCGGGAGTCCCCCTCCTGGCTTACAATGAGCAGTTCTTC
few,TRBV20-1,TRBD2,TRBJ2-1,CSAIPLAEGNEQFF,TGCAGTGCTATCCCTCTAGCGGAGGGGAATGAGCAGTTCTTC
few,TRBV11-2,.,TRBJ2-3,CAAGGGLPDTQYF,TGTGCTGCTGGAGGGGGCTTGCCAGATACGCAGTATTTT
.,TRBV4-2,.,TRBJ1-1,CASSQVGTSEAFF,TGTGCCAGCAGCCAAGTAGGAACGAGTGAAGCTTTCTTT
many,TRBV20-1,.,TRBJ2-2,CSARVGNTGELFF,TGCAGTGCTAGAGTGGGGAACACCGGGGAGCTGTTTTTT
.,TRBV27,.,TRBJ1-1,CASSRTLANTEAFF,TGTGCCAGCAGTCGGACACTCGCGAACACTGAAGCTTTCTTT
.,TRBV28,TRBD1,TRBJ2-7,CASSPGQVVGEQYF,TGTGCCAGCAGTCCGGGACAGGTTGTAGGCGAGCAGTACTTC
many,TRBV6-1,TRBD1,TRBJ1-2,CASTGQGSNYGYTF,TGTGCCAGCACCGGACAGGGTTCAAACTATGGCTACACCTTC
few,TRBV18,.,TRBJ2-2,CASSPGQRSTGELFF,TGTGCCAGCTCACCAGGCCAGCGGAGCACCGGGGAGCTGTTTTTT
many,TRBV12-3/TRBV12-4,.,TRBJ1-5,CASSFEGLDQPQHF,TGTGCCAGCAGTTTTGAGGGGCTAGATCAGCCCCAGCATTTT
once,TRBV9,.,TRBJ1-1,CASSPFGGWTEAFF,TGTGCCAGCAGCCCCTTCGGCGGTTGGACTGAAGCTTTCTTT
few,TRBV7-9,.,TRBJ2-2,CASSLEHLTGELFF,TGTGCCAGCAGCTTAGAACATCTCACCGGGGAGCTGTTTTTT
few,TRBV5-5,.,TRBJ1-1,CASSSTDSNTEAFF,TGTGCCAGCAGTTCCACAGACAGCAACACTGAAGCTTTCTTT
few,TRBV6-4,TRBD2,TRBJ2-1,CASSDSQGAGFNEQFF,TGTGCCAGCAGTGACTCTCAGGGAGCGGGGTTCAATGAGCAGTTCTTC
few,TRBV12-3/TRBV12-4,.,TRBJ2-3,CASSLGLASVDTQYF,TGTGCCAGCAGTTTAGGGCTAGCGAGTGTAGATACGCAGTATTTT
.,TRBV4-1,.,TRBJ1-2,CASSQTGGLNYGYTF,TGCGCCAGCAGCCAGACGGGGGGCCTCAACTATGGCTACACCTTC
few,TRBV10-1,.,TRBJ2-5,CASSKRLGNQETQYF,TGCGCCAGCAGTAAACGACTAGGGAACCAAGAGACCCAGTACTTC
many,TRBV10-3,.,TRBJ1-1,CAISESTFTEAFF,TGTGCCATCAGTGAGTCCACATTCACTGAAGCTTTCTTT
few,TRBV3-1,.,TRBJ1-1,CASQPTKNTEAFF,TGTGCCAGTCAGCCGACCAAGAACACTGAAGCTTTCTTT
.,TRBV15,TRBD2,TRBJ2-4,CATSVPGLAGPELAKNIQYF,TGTGCCACCAGCGTACCTGGACTAGCGGGACCCGAACTAGCCAAAAACATTCAGTACTTC
many,TRBV10-3,TRBD1,TRBJ2-1,CAISAAGGGDEQFF,TGTGCCATCAGTGCGGCAGGGGGCGGGGATGAGCAGTTCTTC
.,TRBV10-3,TRBD1,TRBJ1-5,CAIRATGAPNQPQHF,TGTGCCATCAGAGCGACAGGGGCCCCGAATCAGCCCCAGCATTTT
.,TRBV4-1,.,TRBJ1-2,CASSQDFREAYGYTF,TGCGCCAGCAGCCAAGATTTCCGGGAGGCCTATGGCTACACCTTC
many,TRBV12-3/TRBV12-4,.,TRBJ2-3,CASSLSVGGWTDTQYF,TGTGCCAGCAGTTTGTCGGTGGGGGGCTGGACAGATACGCAGTATTTT
.,TRBV10-3,TRBD1,TRBJ1-1,CAISSGGKAEAFF,TGTGCCATCAGTTCAGGGGGGAAGGCTGAAGCTTTCTTT
.,TRBV7-3,.,TRBJ2-7,CASSPQHGIYEQYF,TGTGCCAGCAGCCCGCAACATGGGATCTACGAGCAGTACTTC
many,TRBV3-1,TRBD2,TRBJ2-1,CASSRMTSGGQVRSYNEQFF,TGTGCCAGCAGCCGAATGACTAGCGGGGGGCAAGTTAGGTCCTACAATGAGCAGTTCTTC
many,TRBV20-1,.,TRBJ2-1,CSARDGTVHDNEQFF,TGCAGTGCCCGAGACGGGACCGTCCATGACAATGAGCAGTTCTTC
few,TRBV14,.,TRBJ1-1,CASSQGISARVTEAFF,TGTGCCAGCAGCCAAGGTATCAGCGCCAGGGTCACTGAAGCTTTCTTT
many,TRBV5-1,.,TRBJ1-1,CASSLDADFNTEAFF,TGCGCCAGCAGCTTGGATGCGGACTTTAACACTGAAGCTTTCTTT
.,TRBV20-1,.,TRBJ2-5,CSARDRTETKETQYF,TGCAGTGCTAGAGATAGGACAGAAACCAAAGAGACCCAGTACTTC
few,TRBV9,TRBD1,TRBJ1-3,CASSADRVNAGNTIYF,TGTGCCAGCAGCGCGGACAGGGTGAACGCTGGAAACACCATATATTTT
.,TRBV11-3,.,TRBJ2-1,CASSVDSWNEQFF,TGTGCCAGCAGCGTAGACAGTTGGAATGAGCAGTTCTTC
few,TRBV5-1,.,TRBJ2-3,CASSALGSTDTQYF,TGCGCCAGCTCTGCTCTGGGCAGCACAGATACGCAGTATTTT
.,TRBV29-1,.,TRBJ1-2,CSVGDSGYGYTF,TGCAGCGTTGGAGACAGCGGCTATGGCTACACCTTC